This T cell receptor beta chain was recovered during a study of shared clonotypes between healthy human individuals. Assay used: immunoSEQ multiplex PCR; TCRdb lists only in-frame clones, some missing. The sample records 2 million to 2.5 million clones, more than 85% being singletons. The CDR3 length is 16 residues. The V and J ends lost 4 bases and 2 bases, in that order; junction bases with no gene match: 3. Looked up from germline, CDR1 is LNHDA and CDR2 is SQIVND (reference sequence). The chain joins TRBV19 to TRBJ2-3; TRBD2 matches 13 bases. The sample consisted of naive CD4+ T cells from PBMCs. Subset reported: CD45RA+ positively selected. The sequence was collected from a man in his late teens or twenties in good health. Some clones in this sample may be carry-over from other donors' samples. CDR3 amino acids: CASSRLAGGLTDTQYF. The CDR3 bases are TGTGCCAGTAGTAGACTAGCGGGAGGACTCACAGATACGCAGTATTTT.